The 20 T cell receptor beta chains in this list originate from one sample, sequenced in a study of T-cell reconstitution after alpha-beta-depleted transplantation in children. As it was prepared, the TCRbeta library received unique molecular identifiers. MiXCR, applied by TCRdb to the PCR reads, yields one record per CDR3 protein. The profile shows 500,000 or so distinct CDR3 sequences, roughly 11% of them singletons. The source material was PBMCs, mostly from graft donor cells, sampled 180 days after TCRalphabeta/CD19-depleted stem cell transplant. All receptors derive from a female patient aged 2-9 years who had a stem cell transplant for aplastic anemia, so the T cells may come from the graft donor.

The chain uses TRBV7-8 and TRBJ2-2; perhaps TRBD1 as D (6 bases). This CDR3 has 16 residues. Germline CDR1 SGHVS, CDR2 FQNEAQ. Trimming took 4 bases from V and 0 from J, leaving 12 bases between them. In nucleotides, the CDR3 is TGTGCCAGCAGCTCCAGGGGCGGCGCGAACACCGGGGAGCTGTTTTTT. Its translation is CASSSRGGANTGELFF.

This clonotype has a handful of counts. The V gene is TRBV29-1, the J gene TRBJ1-6; maybe TRBD1 (5 bases). This CDR3 contains 13 residues. Germline V CDR1 and CDR2: SQVTM, ANQGSEA. V lost 7 bases to trimming and J lost 5 bases, with 12 bases between them. In nucleotides, the CDR3 is TGCAGCGCAAGTCAGGGAGATAATTCACCCCTCCACTTT. This translates into CSASQGDNSPLHF.

This clonotype was counted only a few times. The genes are TRBV7-2 and TRBJ2-1, with 8 positions matching TRBD2. V lost 5 bases to trimming and J lost 5 bases; unmatched junction nucleotides: 5. CDR1 and CDR2 (germline): SGHTA, FQGNSA. This CDR3 is 14 amino acids long. CDR3 amino acids: CASSARTSHNEQFF. CDR3 in DNA: TGTGCCAGCAGCGCTAGGACTAGCCACAATGAGCAGTTCTTC.

The table lists this clonotype with many counts. The CDR3 spells CSVVSGDSYNEQFF. DNA for the CDR3: TGCAGCGTTGTGTCAGGGGACTCCTACAATGAGCAGTTCTTC. The chain links TRBV29-1 to TRBJ2-1; TRBD1 is a possible D gene (6 bases). This CDR3 is built from 14 residues. Germline assignment: CDR1 SQVTM and CDR2 ANQGSEA. Between the trimmed V and J ends, which lost 4 bases and 0 bases, there was a span of 10 bases.

The V gene is TRBV20-1, the J gene TRBJ1-4; D call uncertain. CDR1 is DFQATT, CDR2 SNEGSKA, per germline (reference sequence). The CDR3 loop spans 13 amino acids. Trimming shortened V by 3 bases and J by 7 bases, and 12 bases separated the two germline ends. In DNA, the CDR3 is TGCAGTGCTAGGACCCATCCGGGTGAAAAACTGTTTTTT. Translation gives CSARTHPGEKLFF.

The CDR3 DNA follows: TGTGCCAGCAGTCCCAGGGGCGGAAACACCATATATTTT. Its protein is CASSPRGGNTIYF. This rearrangement joins TRBV6-1 to TRBJ1-3; D is perhaps TRBD1 (6 bases). With 5 bases removed from V and 4 bases from J, the gap between germline ends came to 9 bases. The CDR3 contains 13 residues. Germline-derived CDR1 and CDR2 are MNHNS and SASEGT.

The table lists this clonotype with a few counts. The chain combines TRBV3-1 with TRBJ2-7; the D call may be TRBD1 or TRBD2 (5 bases each). CDR1 LGHDT and CDR2 YNNKEL come from the germline V gene (reference sequence). Trimming stripped 0 bases from V and 5 bases from J, with 11 bases between. The CDR3 runs 14 residues. The CDR3 loop reads CASSQDGGPNEQYF. DNA for the CDR3: TGTGCCAGCAGCCAAGATGGGGGTCCGAACGAGCAGTACTTC.

Comments on this clonotype: Since the CDR3 does not end with the conserved phenylalanine or tryptophan, this likely comes from a read error. This chain joins TRBV12-3 or TRBV12-4 and TRBJ1-1; the D is unclear. This CDR3 is built from 12 residues. V shed 3 bases and J shed 4 bases, with 6 bases lying between them. CDR3 in DNA: TGTGCCAGCAGTTTCGTTCTCACTGAAGCTTTCTTG. Amino acid sequence: CASSFVLTEAFL.

There are a few counts of this clonotype. The V and J genes are TRBV5-6 and TRBJ2-5; the D gene could be TRBD1 or TRBD2 (5 bases each). CDR1 and CDR2 (germline): SGHDT, YYEEEE. The CDR3 has 14 amino acids. V dropped 4 bases and J dropped 0 bases, with 10 bases sitting between them. This chain's CDR3 is CASSGDGHQETQYF. For the CDR3, the DNA is TGTGCCAGCAGCGGGGACGGACACCAAGAGACCCAGTACTTC.

The chain recombines TRBV2 with TRBJ2-1, with a possible D match to TRBD2 (6 bases). V gave up 8 bases and J gave up 15 bases, with 23 bases separating them. The CDR3 runs to 13 residues. Germline V gene data show CDR1 as SNHLY and CDR2 as FYNNEI. DNA for the CDR3: TGTGCCAGCCTTTTCGAGCGGGCCCGGGCTCGGTTCTTC. Its translation is CASLFERARARFF. Together with reference TRBV2 and TRBJ2-1, the CDR3 gives the full variable domain: EPEVTQTPSHQVTQMGQEVILRCVPISNHLYFYWYRQILGQKVEFLVSFYNNEISEKSEIFDDQFSVERPDGSNFTLKIRSTKLEDSAMYFCASLFERARARFFGPGTRLTVL.

Only a few counts were recorded for this clonotype. The chain combines TRBV4-3 with TRBJ1-5, with TRBD1 identical over 8 bases. This CDR3 is built from 16 residues. Germline CDR1 and CDR2: LGHNA and YSLEER. The J segment lost 5 bases and the V segment lost 0 bases, leaving 6 bases of the junction unmatched. The CDR3 loop reads CASSQDPQDRDQPQHF. The CDR3 bases are TGCGCCAGCAGCCAAGATCCCCAGGACAGGGATCAGCCCCAGCATTTT.

This clonotype appeared a few times. This chain uses TRBV29-1 with TRBJ2-2; 8 bases are a match to TRBD1. The CDR3 extends over 13 amino acids. Germline loops: CDR1 SQVTM, CDR2 ANQGSEA. V lost 6 bases and J lost 6; bases outside the gene matches: 6. The CDR3 protein is CSVLDRVAGELFF. CDR3 nucleotide sequence: TGCAGCGTACTGGACAGGGTTGCCGGGGAGCTGTTTTTT.

This clonotype was seen ten or more times. Mismatch with germline at one junction end may stem from a read error. This sequence joins TRBV5-1 and TRBJ2-5; D gene uncertain. The germline V gene has CDR1 SGHRS and CDR2 YFSETQ. The CDR3 is made up of 13 amino acids. DNA for the CDR3: TGTGCCAGCAGTTTATCCCGAGAGGAGACCCAGTACTTC. Encoded protein: CASSLSREETQYF.

V and J are TRBV5-1 and TRBJ2-7; D call uncertain. The CDR3 is 18 amino acids. Trimming pared 1 base from V and 0 bases from J, leaving 20 bases between. The germline V gene has CDR1 SGHRS and CDR2 YFSETQ. The CDR3 DNA reads TGCGCCAGCAGCTTGTGGATGTTAGGCCAGGAGAGCTCCTACGAGCAGTACGTC. Protein product: CASSLWMLGQESSYEQYV.

This clonotype was counted between two and nine times. The genes are TRBV28 and TRBJ2-5; maybe TRBD2 (6 bases). The V gene lost 8 bases and the J gene lost 3 bases, with 28 bases spanning the gap. This CDR3 is built from 18 residues. Per germline, CDR1 MDHEN and CDR2 SYDVKM. In DNA, the CDR3 is TGTGCCAGCGCATTCTCACTCAGCGGGCCGGAATCTGAAGAGACCCAGTACTTC. It encodes CASAFSLSGPESEETQYF.

The rearrangement links TRBV19 to TRBJ2-1, with 13 bases lining up with TRBD2. V was clipped by 5 bases and J by 3 bases; unmatched bases: 10. The germline CDR1 and CDR2 sequences are LNHDA and SQIVND (reference sequence). This CDR3 is 18 amino acids long. CDR3 in amino acids: CASSLPGTSGMLYNEQFF. In DNA form, the CDR3 reads TGTGCCAGTAGTTTACCCGGGACTAGCGGGATGCTCTACAATGAGCAGTTCTTC.

This clonotype has only a few counts. The chain carries TRBV20-1 and TRBJ1-2; D not certain. With 0 bases removed from V and 7 bases from J, the gap between germline ends came to 12 bases. Looked up from germline, CDR1 is DFQATT and CDR2 is SNEGSKA (reference sequence). This CDR3 is built from 13 residues. As DNA, the CDR3 is TGCAGTGCTAGAGATCAGATCTCTGGTGGCTACACCTTC. Translation: CSARDQISGGYTF.

The rearrangement joins TRBV5-1 to TRBJ2-1; perhaps TRBD2 as D (6 bases). This CDR3 comprises 16 residues. The germline V gene encodes CDR1 SGHRS and CDR2 YFSETQ. V shed 4 bases and J shed 6 bases, with 20 bases lying between them. The CDR3 DNA is TGCGCCAGCAGCCTAGGACTATCCGGAGCCTCCAATGAGCAGTTCTTC. Translated, it gives CASSLGLSGASNEQFF.

This clonotype appeared a few times. The chain joins TRBV20-1 to TRBJ2-1, with 13 bases identical to TRBD2. CDR3 length: 17 residues. Germline V CDR1 and CDR2: DFQATT, SNEGSKA (reference sequence). Trimming cost V 4 bases and J 7 bases; bases outside gene matches: 13. The DNA for the CDR3 is TGCAGTGCTAACGCCGGGACTAGCGGGGCCCGCAGGAATGAGCAGTTCTTC. Translated: CSANAGTSGARRNEQFF.

This clonotype was picked up a small number of times. The V and J genes are TRBV11-2 and TRBJ2-7; D gene unclear. This CDR3 contains 13 residues. Trimming shortened V by 4 bases and J by 1 base, and 8 bases separated the two germline ends. Germline V gives CDR1 SGHAT, CDR2 FQNNGV. The DNA of the CDR3 is TGTGCCAGCAGCTCGGACGTGTCCTACGAGCAGTACGTC. Amino acid sequence: CASSSDVSYEQYV.